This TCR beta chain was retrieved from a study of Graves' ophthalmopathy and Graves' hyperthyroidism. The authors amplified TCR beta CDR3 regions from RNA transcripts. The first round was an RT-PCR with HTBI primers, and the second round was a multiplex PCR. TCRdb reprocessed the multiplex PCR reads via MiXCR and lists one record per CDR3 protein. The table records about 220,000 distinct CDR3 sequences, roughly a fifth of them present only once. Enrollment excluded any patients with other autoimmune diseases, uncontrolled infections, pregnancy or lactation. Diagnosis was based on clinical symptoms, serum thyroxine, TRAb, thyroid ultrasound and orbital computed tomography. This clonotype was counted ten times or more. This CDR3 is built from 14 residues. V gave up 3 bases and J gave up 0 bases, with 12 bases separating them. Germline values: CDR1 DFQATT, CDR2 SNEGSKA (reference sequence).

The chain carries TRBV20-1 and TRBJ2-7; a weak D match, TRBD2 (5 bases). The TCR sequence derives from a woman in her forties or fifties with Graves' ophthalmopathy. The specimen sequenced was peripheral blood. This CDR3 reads CSARVRDFSYEQYF. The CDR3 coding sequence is TGCAGTGCTAGGGTCCGGGATTTCTCCTACGAGCAGTACTTC.